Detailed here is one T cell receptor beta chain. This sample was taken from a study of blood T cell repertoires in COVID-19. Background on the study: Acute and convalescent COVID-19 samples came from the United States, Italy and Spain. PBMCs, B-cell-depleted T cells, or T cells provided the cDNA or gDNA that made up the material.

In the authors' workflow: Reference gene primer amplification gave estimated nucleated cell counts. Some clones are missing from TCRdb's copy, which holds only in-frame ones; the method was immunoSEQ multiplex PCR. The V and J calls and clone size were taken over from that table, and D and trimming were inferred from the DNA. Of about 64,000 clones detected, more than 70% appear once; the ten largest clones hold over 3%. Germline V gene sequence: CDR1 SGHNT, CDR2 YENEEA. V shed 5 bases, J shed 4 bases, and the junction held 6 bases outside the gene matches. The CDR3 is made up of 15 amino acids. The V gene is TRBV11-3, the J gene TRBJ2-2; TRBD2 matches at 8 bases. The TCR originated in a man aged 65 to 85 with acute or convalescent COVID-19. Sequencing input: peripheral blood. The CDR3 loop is CASSPTSVITGELFF. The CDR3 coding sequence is TGTGCCAGCAGCCCGACTAGCGTCATCACCGGGGAGCTGTTTTTT.